The rows below give T cell receptor beta chains drawn from one sample of a study of spatial heterogeneity in lung cancer. TCRdb independently ran MiXCR on the 5' RACE reads; one entry per CDR3 protein. The profile shows more than 80,000 distinct CDR3 sequences, approximately 12% of them singletons. The starting material was PBMCs, obtained at surgery. The receptors were gathered from a male donor with early-stage non-small cell lung cancer. CDR3s include the opening cysteine and the closing phenylalanine or tryptophan. The D gene is left open where the match is weak. Part of the rows lack a size; the others show once, few, many or a class for expanded clones.

cdr3_length: 12; j_call: TRBJ2-7; v_call: TRBV18; d_call: NA; clone_size: NA; cdr3_nt: TGTGCCACCGCCAGGGAATCCTACGAGCAGTACTTC; cdr3_aa: CATARESYEQYF
cdr3_length: 15; j_call: TRBJ2-7; v_call: TRBV3-1; d_call: TRBD1; clone_size: many; cdr3_nt: TGTGCCAGCAGCAGATCGACAGGGGGCTTTTACGAGCAGTACTTC; cdr3_aa: CASSRSTGGFYEQYF
cdr3_length: 14; j_call: TRBJ1-2; v_call: TRBV5-5; d_call: TRBD1; clone_size: few; cdr3_nt: TGTGCCAGCAGCTTGGACAGGGGCTGGTATGGCTACACCTTC; cdr3_aa: CASSLDRGWYGYTF
cdr3_length: 14; j_call: TRBJ2-3; v_call: TRBV10-2; d_call: NA; clone_size: many; cdr3_nt: TGCGCCAGCAGCCTCAGGGATCTCGGGGATACGCAGTATTTT; cdr3_aa: CASSLRDLGDTQYF
cdr3_length: 13; j_call: TRBJ1-5; v_call: TRBV28; d_call: TRBD1; clone_size: NA; cdr3_nt: TGTGCCAGCAGTACAGGGGTTTATCAGCCCCAGCATTTT; cdr3_aa: CASSTGVYQPQHF
cdr3_length: 14; j_call: TRBJ1-1; v_call: TRBV7-3; d_call: TRBD1; clone_size: few; cdr3_nt: TGTGCCAGCAGTAGAGGACAGGGGGCCCCGGAAGCTTTCTTT; cdr3_aa: CASSRGQGAPEAFF
cdr3_length: 13; j_call: TRBJ2-4; v_call: TRBV4-3; d_call: NA; clone_size: many; cdr3_nt: TGCGCCAGCAGCCAAGACCTTTCGGGCATTCAGTACTTC; cdr3_aa: CASSQDLSGIQYF
cdr3_length: 15; j_call: TRBJ2-1; v_call: TRBV7-2; d_call: NA; clone_size: NA; cdr3_nt: TGTGCCAGCAGCTTAAGCGAGGGACCCTACAATGAGCAGTTCTTC; cdr3_aa: CASSLSEGPYNEQFF
cdr3_length: 16; j_call: TRBJ2-7; v_call: TRBV28; d_call: TRBD1; clone_size: NA; cdr3_nt: TGTGCCAGCAGAAAAGCCGGGACAGGGACCTTCTACGAGCAGTACTTC; cdr3_aa: CASRKAGTGTFYEQYF
cdr3_length: 13; j_call: TRBJ2-6; v_call: TRBV7-6; d_call: NA; clone_size: few; cdr3_nt: TGTGCCACGGCTGGCTCTGGGGCCAACGTCCTGACTTTC; cdr3_aa: CATAGSGANVLTF
cdr3_length: 15; j_call: TRBJ2-5; v_call: TRBV7-9; d_call: TRBD1; clone_size: NA; cdr3_nt: TGTGCCAGCAGCTCCATCTGGGACAGGGTGGAGACCCAGTACTTC; cdr3_aa: CASSSIWDRVETQYF
cdr3_length: 15; j_call: TRBJ2-1; v_call: TRBV28; d_call: TRBD2; clone_size: NA; cdr3_nt: TGTGCCAGCAGGTCACTAGCGGGAGGTCGATATGAGCAGTTCTTC; cdr3_aa: CASRSLAGGRYEQFF
cdr3_length: 15; j_call: TRBJ2-1; v_call: TRBV5-1; d_call: NA; clone_size: few; cdr3_nt: TGCGCCAGCAGCTTAACTAGTACCTCCTACAATGAGCAGTTCTTC; cdr3_aa: CASSLTSTSYNEQFF
cdr3_length: 16; j_call: TRBJ2-3; v_call: TRBV2; d_call: TRBD2; clone_size: NA; cdr3_nt: TGTGCCAGCAGAGGGACTAGCGGGGACCTCACAGATACGCAGTATTTT; cdr3_aa: CASRGTSGDLTDTQYF
cdr3_length: 12; j_call: TRBJ1-5; v_call: TRBV10-2; d_call: NA; clone_size: few; cdr3_nt: TGCGCCAGCAGGGGACAAAACCAGCCCCAGCATTTT; cdr3_aa: CASRGQNQPQHF
cdr3_length: 14; j_call: TRBJ2-5; v_call: TRBV12-3/TRBV12-4; d_call: TRBD1; clone_size: few; cdr3_nt: TGTGCCAGCAGTTTAAGGGACAGGGAGAGCGGGGAGTACTTC; cdr3_aa: CASSLRDRESGEYF
cdr3_length: 14; j_call: TRBJ2-5; v_call: TRBV7-8; d_call: NA; clone_size: many; cdr3_nt: TGTGCCACCTACCTAGGCGGGCTAAGTGAGACCCAGTACTTC; cdr3_aa: CATYLGGLSETQYF
cdr3_length: 15; j_call: TRBJ2-3; v_call: TRBV27; d_call: TRBD2; clone_size: few; cdr3_nt: TGTGCCAGCAGTCTCCCGGGGGGAGATACAGATACGCAGTATTTT; cdr3_aa: CASSLPGGDTDTQYF
cdr3_length: 14; j_call: TRBJ1-5; v_call: TRBV7-9; d_call: TRBD1; clone_size: few; cdr3_nt: TGTGCCAGCAGCCCCGGACAGGGCGGTCAGCCCCAGCATTTT; cdr3_aa: CASSPGQGGQPQHF
cdr3_length: 15; j_call: TRBJ2-5; v_call: TRBV9; d_call: NA; clone_size: few; cdr3_nt: TGTGCCAGCAGCGAGTCCCCCGGCGTGAAAGAGACCCAGTACTTC; cdr3_aa: CASSESPGVKETQYF
cdr3_length: 14; j_call: TRBJ2-7; v_call: TRBV12-3/TRBV12-4; d_call: NA; clone_size: NA; cdr3_nt: TGTGCCAGCAGCCGCACCAGGACCCTTTCCGAGCAGTACTTC; cdr3_aa: CASSRTRTLSEQYF
cdr3_length: 15; j_call: TRBJ2-1; v_call: TRBV29-1; d_call: NA; clone_size: NA; cdr3_nt: TGCAGCGTTGGGGGGGCTGCCAACTACCTCAATGAGCAGTTCTTC; cdr3_aa: CSVGGAANYLNEQFF
cdr3_length: 14; j_call: TRBJ2-3; v_call: TRBV5-1; d_call: TRBD1; clone_size: few; cdr3_nt: TGCGCCAGCAGCGAGGGGGCTAGCACAGATACGCAGTATTTT; cdr3_aa: CASSEGASTDTQYF
cdr3_length: 15; j_call: TRBJ1-3; v_call: TRBV5-6; d_call: NA; clone_size: NA; cdr3_nt: TGTGCCAGCAGCTTGGCCCGCAGGCCCGGAAACACCATATATTTT; cdr3_aa: CASSLARRPGNTIYF
cdr3_length: 12; j_call: TRBJ2-3; v_call: TRBV29-1; d_call: TRBD2; clone_size: few; cdr3_nt: TGCAGCGCTTCCGAGCGGGGAGATACGCAGTATTTT; cdr3_aa: CSASERGDTQYF
cdr3_length: 16; j_call: TRBJ2-2; v_call: TRBV4-1; d_call: TRBD2; clone_size: NA; cdr3_nt: TGCGCCAGCAGCCAAGACCCGGGGGGGCACACCGGGGAGCTGTTTTTT; cdr3_aa: CASSQDPGGHTGELFF
cdr3_length: 11; j_call: TRBJ1-1; v_call: TRBV7-9; d_call: NA; clone_size: many; cdr3_nt: TGTGCCAGCAGCCAACAGGCTGTAGCTTTCTTT; cdr3_aa: CASSQQAVAFF
cdr3_length: 11; j_call: TRBJ2-3; v_call: TRBV24-1; d_call: NA; clone_size: many; cdr3_nt: TGTGCCACCAGTAACCCAGATACGCAGTATTTT; cdr3_aa: CATSNPDTQYF
cdr3_length: 13; j_call: TRBJ1-2; v_call: TRBV6-2/TRBV6-3; d_call: NA; clone_size: NA; cdr3_nt: TGTGCCAGCAGTTACCTGGCCAGCTATGGCTACACCTTC; cdr3_aa: CASSYLASYGYTF
cdr3_length: 14; j_call: TRBJ2-3; v_call: TRBV7-9; d_call: NA; clone_size: NA; cdr3_nt: TGTGCCAGCAGCCTGCCAAGCCGGGCAGATACGCAGTATTTT; cdr3_aa: CASSLPSRADTQYF
cdr3_length: 16; j_call: TRBJ2-7; v_call: TRBV5-6; d_call: NA; clone_size: NA; cdr3_nt: TGTGCCAGCAGCACCCAACTTGGTGCGGCCCGGGACGAGCAGTACTTC; cdr3_aa: CASSTQLGAARDEQYF
cdr3_length: 16; j_call: TRBJ1-5; v_call: TRBV19; d_call: TRBD1; clone_size: few; cdr3_nt: TGTGCCAGTAGTAACCATCTAGGACAGGGAGGCCAGCCCCAGCATTTT; cdr3_aa: CASSNHLGQGGQPQHF
cdr3_length: 15; j_call: TRBJ2-6; v_call: TRBV5-1; d_call: NA; clone_size: NA; cdr3_nt: TGCGCCAGCAGCTTGAGCCTTTCTGGGGCCAACGTCCTGACTTTC; cdr3_aa: CASSLSLSGANVLTF
cdr3_length: 19; j_call: TRBJ2-7; v_call: TRBV5-1; d_call: NA; clone_size: few; cdr3_nt: TGCGCCAGCAGCTTGGGAAGGAGTCCCAGCGGTAGTGCTTGGGGGGAGCAGTACTTC; cdr3_aa: CASSLGRSPSGSAWGEQYF
cdr3_length: 11; j_call: TRBJ2-7; v_call: TRBV29-1; d_call: NA; clone_size: few; cdr3_nt: TGCAGCGTTGAAGACTCCTACGAGCAGTACTTC; cdr3_aa: CSVEDSYEQYF
cdr3_length: 13; j_call: TRBJ2-2; v_call: TRBV12-3/TRBV12-4; d_call: NA; clone_size: many; cdr3_nt: TGTGCCAGCAGTCCCGGGGAGCGCGGGGAGCTGTTTTTT; cdr3_aa: CASSPGERGELFF
cdr3_length: 16; j_call: TRBJ2-5; v_call: TRBV7-9; d_call: TRBD2; clone_size: few; cdr3_nt: TGTGCCAGCAGCACGTTCCTAGCGGGTTACCAAGAGACCCAGTACTTC; cdr3_aa: CASSTFLAGYQETQYF
cdr3_length: 15; j_call: TRBJ2-1; v_call: TRBV7-2; d_call: NA; clone_size: NA; cdr3_nt: TGTGCCAGCAGCTTAGCTCTAATGACCTACAATGAGCAGTTCTTC; cdr3_aa: CASSLALMTYNEQFF
cdr3_length: 13; j_call: TRBJ1-6; v_call: TRBV6-1; d_call: NA; clone_size: NA; cdr3_nt: TGTGCCAGCAGTGAGGGCCAGGATTCACCCCTCCACTTT; cdr3_aa: CASSEGQDSPLHF
cdr3_length: 14; j_call: TRBJ2-1; v_call: TRBV20-1; d_call: TRBD2; clone_size: many; cdr3_nt: TGCAGTGCTTTTAGCGGGAGAGGTCAGGGGGAGCAGTTCTTC; cdr3_aa: CSAFSGRGQGEQFF
cdr3_length: 15; j_call: TRBJ2-7; v_call: TRBV28; d_call: TRBD1; clone_size: NA; cdr3_nt: TGTGCCAGCAGTGGTACCGGGACAGGGGCCTACGAGCAGTACTTC; cdr3_aa: CASSGTGTGAYEQYF
cdr3_length: 15; j_call: TRBJ2-7; v_call: TRBV20-1; d_call: NA; clone_size: NA; cdr3_nt: TGCAGTGCTAGGTCACCCGGGACGGGAACCTACGAGCAGTACTTC; cdr3_aa: CSARSPGTGTYEQYF
cdr3_length: 16; j_call: TRBJ2-3; v_call: TRBV14; d_call: NA; clone_size: NA; cdr3_nt: TGTGCCAGCAGCCAAGATCAAGACGGGAACGTGGATACGCAGTATTTT; cdr3_aa: CASSQDQDGNVDTQYF
cdr3_length: 16; j_call: TRBJ2-2; v_call: TRBV11-2; d_call: NA; clone_size: NA; cdr3_nt: TGTGCCAGCAGCTTATCCCGGCCCGTAGCGGCCGGGGAGCTGTTTTTT; cdr3_aa: CASSLSRPVAAGELFF
cdr3_length: 15; j_call: TRBJ2-1; v_call: TRBV20-1; d_call: NA; clone_size: NA; cdr3_nt: TGCAGTGCTAGGACAGGGACTTTCTCCTACAATGAGCAGTTCTTC; cdr3_aa: CSARTGTFSYNEQFF
cdr3_length: 16; j_call: TRBJ2-1; v_call: TRBV20-1; d_call: NA; clone_size: few; cdr3_nt: TGCAGTGCTAGCGGGGGTAGGGGGACCTCCTACAATGAGCAGTTCTTC; cdr3_aa: CSASGGRGTSYNEQFF